This T cell receptor (beta chain) was identified in a study of cytomegalovirus exposure and HLA in healthy donors. PCR amplification relied on 60 Vbeta primers (plus 13 Jbeta primers). Produced via immunoSEQ multiplex PCR; TCRdb's table is partial and in-frame only. The table has some 200,000 clones, approximately 78% seen once. Material: PBMCs. The clonotype comes from a woman aged 40-49 years in good health and CMV-seronegative.

Here the CDR3 reads CASRRTSGKTSSYNEQFF. The CDR3, as DNA: TGTGCCAGTAGGCGGACTAGCGGGAAGACGAGCTCCTACAATGAGCAGTTCTTC. The chain couples TRBV19 to TRBJ2-1; 12 nucleotides align to TRBD2. The CDR3 has 18 residues. V lost 6 bases and J lost 0; bases outside the gene matches: 9. CDR1 and CDR2 from the germline V gene are LNHDA and SQIVND (reference sequence).